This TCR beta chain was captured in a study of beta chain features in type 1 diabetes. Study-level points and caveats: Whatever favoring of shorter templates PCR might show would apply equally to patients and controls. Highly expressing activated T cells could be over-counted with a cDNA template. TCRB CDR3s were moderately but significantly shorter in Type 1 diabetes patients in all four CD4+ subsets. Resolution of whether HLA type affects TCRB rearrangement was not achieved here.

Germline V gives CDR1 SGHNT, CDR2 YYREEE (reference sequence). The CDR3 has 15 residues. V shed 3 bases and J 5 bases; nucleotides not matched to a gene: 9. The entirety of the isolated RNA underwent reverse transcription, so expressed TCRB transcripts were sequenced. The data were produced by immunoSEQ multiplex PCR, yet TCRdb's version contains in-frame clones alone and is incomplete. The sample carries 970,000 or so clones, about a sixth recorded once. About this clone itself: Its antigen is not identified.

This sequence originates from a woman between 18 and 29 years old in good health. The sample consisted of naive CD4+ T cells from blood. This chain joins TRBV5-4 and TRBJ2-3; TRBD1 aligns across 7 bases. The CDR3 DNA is TGTGCCAGCAGCTCACGACGGACAGGTGGAGATACGCAGTATTTT. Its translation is CASSSRRTGGDTQYF.